The source of this T cell receptor beta chain is a study of blood T cells in healthy people across ages. Each sample gave at least 7 million isolated PBMCs. The CDR3 is 12 amino acids. Germline loops: CDR1 SGHTA, CDR2 FQGNSA. Trimming took 7 bases from V and 9 from J, leaving 15 bases between them. A second PCR of 7 to 11 cycles used a sample-barcoded 5' primer and a J-beta primer mix. Template switching added a 12-random-nucleotide identifier to every cDNA molecule. All samples gave at least 2.5 million CDR3-containing paired-end reads. In TCRdb, the 5' RACE reads were re-called with MiXCR into one record per CDR3 protein. The sample holds some 890,000 distinct CDR3 sequences, almost 30% seen once. This clonotype was detected a few times. These data were also filed under a second study, of T cells of mothers and their children.

This clonotype was obtained from a woman between 35 and 50 years old in good health. Source material: blood. The chain is built from TRBV7-2 and TRBJ1-1; D call uncertain. DNA of the CDR3: TGTGCCAGCAACCGTCCCCCAGAGCAAGCTTTCTTT. Residues: CASNRPPEQAFF.